This passage covers 28 T cell receptor beta chains from one sample sequenced in a study of Ad26.COV2.S vaccination and SARS-CoV-2 variants. Treatment given: 15 to 20 received Ad26.COV2.S at low or high dose, single or two shots; five or six received placebo; per-sample allocation not given. Day 63 after the first injection of vaccine or placebo was the sampling time. Method: immunoSEQ multiplex PCR; TCRdb's copy keeps in-frame clones and lacks some. Of about 240,000 clones in the sample, around 87% were seen once. The input for sequencing was peripheral blood, taken in a trial of Ad26.COV2.S vaccine versus placebo. These receptors were obtained from a person aged 18-60 years who received the Ad26.COV2.S COVID-19 vaccine or a placebo.

The J gene is TRBJ1-6, the V gene TRBV27; D remains unclear. Germline V gene sequence: CDR1 MNHEY, CDR2 SMNVEV (reference sequence). The CDR3 runs 15 residues. V lost 1 base and J lost 8, with 12 bases in between. The CDR3 sequence: CASSLFSDEHSPLHF. Here the CDR3 DNA reads TGTGCCAGCAGTTTATTTTCTGATGAACATTCACCCCTCCACTTT.

The rearrangement links TRBV5-1 to TRBJ2-5, with 8 bases that match TRBD2. V lost 0 bases and J lost 2; bases outside the gene matches: 3. The CDR3 is 15 residues long. Germline CDR1 and CDR2: SGHRS and YFSETQ. CDR3 region: CASSLGLARQETQYF. CDR3 sequence (DNA): TGCGCCAGCAGCTTGGGACTAGCGCGACAAGAGACCCAGTACTTC. Variable domain in full (rest from reference TRBV5-1 and TRBJ2-5): KAGVTQTPRYLIKTRGQQVTLSCSPISGHRSVSWYQQTPGQGLQFLFEYFSETQRNKGNFPGRFSGRQFSNSRSEMNVSTLELGDSALYLCASSLGLARQETQYFGPGTRLLVL.

The gene calls are TRBV28 and TRBJ2-2, with D perhaps assigned TRBD1 or TRBD2 (5 bases each). The V gene's germline CDR1 is MDHEN and CDR2 SYDVKM. Trimming shortened V by 6 bases and J by 6 bases, and 8 bases separated the two germline ends. The CDR3 loop spans 12 amino acids. Here the CDR3 DNA reads TGTGCCAGCAGAGAGGGGTCCGGGGAGCTGTTTTTT. Protein product: CASREGSGELFF.

The chain uses TRBV29-1 and TRBJ2-1; unclear D gene. V was trimmed by 6 bases and J by 7 bases, leaving 22 bases between them. Germline V lookup: CDR1 SQVTM, CDR2 ANQGSEA. The CDR3 consists of 15 residues. This CDR3 is CSVELISSQYNEQFF. DNA of the CDR3: TGCAGCGTCGAGCTGATTAGCTCACAGTATAATGAGCAGTTCTTC.

The chain employs TRBV11-3 and TRBJ2-5; 8 nucleotides agree with TRBD2. Trimming took 4 bases from V and 5 from J; bases not matched to a gene: 6. The CDR3 is 14 amino acids. Germline V gene data show CDR1 as SGHNT and CDR2 as YENEEA. The CDR3 reads CASSSGGGFETQYF. In DNA, the CDR3 is TGTGCCAGCAGCTCCGGCGGGGGGTTCGAGACCCAGTACTTC.

This chain joins TRBV7-2 and TRBJ2-7; D is perhaps TRBD2 (7 bases). This CDR3 has 15 amino acids. Trimming took 5 bases from V and 3 from J, leaving 17 bases between them. Germline CDR1 is SGHTA and CDR2 is FQGNSA. The CDR3 DNA reads TGTGCCAGCAGCCCTAGAGGGGGAGGGCTCTACGAGCAGTACTTC. Protein sequence: CASSPRGGGLYEQYF.

The chain recombines TRBV16 with TRBJ1-3; D is ambiguous. Germline-derived CDR1 and CDR2 are KGHSY and FQNENV. The V end lost 0 bases, the J end lost 3 bases, and 3 bases lay between the germline ends. The CDR3 is made up of 13 amino acids. This CDR3 reads CASSQSGGNTIYF. The CDR3 nucleotides are TGTGCCAGCAGCCAATCCGGTGGAAACACCATATATTTT.

The chain links TRBV6-2 or TRBV6-3 to TRBJ2-1; 9 nucleotides match TRBD1. CDR1 and CDR2 from the germline V gene are MNHEY and SVGEGT. The CDR3 has 19 amino acids. V was pared by 6 bases and J by 5 bases, with 20 bases of the junction left unmatched. CDR3 coding DNA: TGTGCCAGCAGCTCCCACCGGGACAGGGCGCGTGTTAAGCACAATGAGCAGTTCTTC. Translation gives CASSSHRDRARVKHNEQFF.

V gene TRBV24-1 combines with J gene TRBJ2-7; a possible D gene is TRBD2 (6 bases). The CDR3 extends over 14 amino acids. CDR1 is KGHDR and CDR2 is SFDVKD in the germline V gene. V was trimmed by 2 bases and J by 3 bases, leaving 10 bases between them. The CDR3 DNA follows: TGTGCCACCAGTGATTCGCGGGATGTCTACGAGCAGTACTTC. Translating it yields CATSDSRDVYEQYF.

This sequence joins TRBV6-5 and TRBJ1-5, with 8 positions matching TRBD1. The CDR3 extends over 14 amino acids. V lost 6 bases to trimming and J lost 2 bases; unmatched junction nucleotides: 3. CDR1 is MNHEY, CDR2 SVGAGI, per germline. The CDR3 DNA sequence: TGTGCCAGCAGCTTACAGGGGGGCAATCAGCCCCAGCATTTT. Residues: CASSLQGGNQPQHF.

V gene TRBV7-2 combines with J gene TRBJ1-1; D call uncertain. This CDR3 has 16 amino acids. Germline V gene lookup returns CDR1 SGHTA and CDR2 FQGNSA. V was trimmed by 5 bases and J by 0 bases, leaving 16 bases between them. The CDR3 protein is CASSPSPALLNTEAFF. The CDR3 DNA reads TGTGCCAGCAGCCCTTCGCCGGCACTTTTGAACACTGAAGCTTTCTTT.

The rearrangement uses TRBV25-1 and TRBJ1-1; no reliable D call. The germline V and J ends were trimmed by 1 base and 8 bases, with 8 bases remaining between them. In germline, CDR1 is MGHDK, CDR2 SYGVNS. The CDR3 spans 12 residues. The CDR3 here is CASSEFGPEAFF. The CDR3 nucleotides read TGTGCCAGCAGTGAATTTGGTCCCGAAGCTTTCTTT.

This rearrangement joins TRBV3-1 (or the pseudogene TRBV3-2) to TRBJ1-2; D is unresolved. Germline CDR1 reads LGHDT; CDR2 reads YNNKEL (reference sequence). The CDR3 has 20 residues. V shed 7 bases and J shed 2 bases, with 32 bases lying between them. The CDR3 DNA follows: TGTGCCAGCACCCCATCGCTAATTGAAACACCAGGACTTCGAAACTATGGCTACACCTTC. Amino acids: CASTPSLIETPGLRNYGYTF.

The rearrangement links TRBV28 to TRBJ1-6; 8 bases map to TRBD1. CDR1 is MDHEN and CDR2 is SYDVKM in the germline V gene. This CDR3 region has 16 residues. Trimming cost V 6 bases and J 0 bases; bases outside gene matches: 4. The chain's CDR3 is CASRAGGGSYNSPLHF. DNA for the CDR3: TGTGCCAGCAGAGCAGGGGGCGGCTCCTATAATTCACCCCTCCACTTT.

The chain joins TRBV5-1 to TRBJ2-7; TRBD1 matches at 10 bases. This CDR3 is 15 amino acids long. Per the germline V gene, CDR1 is SGHRS and CDR2 is YFSETQ. Losses at the gene ends were 7 bases for V and 5 bases for J; bases not matched to a gene: 12. In DNA, the CDR3 is TGCGCCAGCCGTCCACGATTGACAGGGGGCGACGAGCAGTACTTC. Its protein product is CASRPRLTGGDEQYF.

The chain employs TRBV7-3 and TRBJ2-3; 9 bases are a match to TRBD2. The CDR3 is 15 amino acids. V shed 3 bases and J 4 bases; nucleotides not matched to a gene: 5. Germline CDR1 and CDR2: SGHTA and FQGTGA. CDR3 loop: CASSLSGRRADTQYF. In DNA form, the CDR3 reads TGTGCCAGCAGCTTGAGCGGGAGGAGGGCAGATACGCAGTATTTT.

This clone was recorded once. V gene TRBV4-2 combines with J gene TRBJ2-6, with 7 bases identical to TRBD1. Germline V gene lookup returns CDR1 LGHNA and CDR2 YNFKEQ. This CDR3 region has 15 residues. V gave up 8 bases and J gave up 0 bases; unmatched junction bases: 4. CDR3 amino acids: CASGDSSSGANVLTF. As DNA, the CDR3 is TGTGCCAGCGGGGACAGTAGCTCTGGGGCCAACGTCCTGACTTTC.

On this clone itself: Distinct nucleotide sequences in the sample also encode this CDR3. V is TRBV9 and J is TRBJ1-1; no definite D call. V was trimmed by 0 bases and J by 3 bases, leaving 6 bases between them. CDR1 and CDR2 from the germline V gene are SGDLS and YYNGEE. This CDR3 is built from 13 residues. CDR3 sequence (DNA): TGTGCCAGCAGCGTAGGGGGTGACACTGAAGCTTTCTTT. Amino acids: CASSVGGDTEAFF.

The V and J genes are TRBV10-1 and TRBJ1-6, with 11 nucleotides matching TRBD1. In germline, CDR1 is WNHNN, CDR2 SYGVQD (reference sequence). This CDR3 region has 15 residues. The V and J ends lost 6 bases and 6 bases, in that order; junction bases with no gene match: 4. CDR3 sequence: CASSGTGGFNSPLHF. The CDR3 region has the DNA TGCGCCAGCAGCGGGACAGGGGGTTTTAATTCACCCCTCCACTTT.

The chain has TRBV28 and TRBJ2-7, with no clear D. From germline, CDR1 is MDHEN and CDR2 SYDVKM. There are 11 residues in the CDR3. The V end lost 6 bases, the J end lost 5 bases, and 8 bases lay between the germline ends. The CDR3 DNA reads as TGTGCCAGCAGGGTCGAAGACGAGCAGTACTTC. This translates into CASRVEDEQYF.

The V call is TRBV29-1, the J call TRBJ2-2, with D perhaps TRBD2 (6 bases). The CDR3 is 13 residues long. CDR1 and CDR2 from the germline V gene are SQVTM and ANQGSEA. With 7 bases removed from V and 7 bases from J, the gap between germline ends came to 16 bases. The CDR3: CSARLGDNGELFF. Here the CDR3 DNA reads TGCAGCGCCCGACTAGGCGATAACGGGGAGCTGTTTTTT.

The CDR3 loop is CAISEGLAYEQYF. The CDR3 region has the DNA TGTGCCATCAGTGAAGGACTAGCCTACGAGCAGTACTTC. The genes are TRBV10-3 and TRBJ2-7, with 7 bases aligning to TRBD2. The germline gives CDR1 ENHRY, CDR2 SYGVKD. V was pared by 3 bases and J by 2 bases, with 1 base of the junction left unmatched. CDR3 length equals 13 residues.

This clone was found once. CDR3 in amino acids: CASSSDSGNTIYF. DNA of the CDR3: TGTGCCAGCAGCTCAGATTCTGGAAACACCATATATTTT. The chain links TRBV4-2 to TRBJ1-3; unclear D gene. Per germline, CDR1 LGHNA and CDR2 YNFKEQ. There are 13 residues in the CDR3. V dropped 5 bases and J dropped 1 base, with 6 bases sitting between them.

The rearrangement joins TRBV25-1 to TRBJ2-6; D not certain. Between the trimmed V and J ends, which lost 6 bases and 0 bases, there was a span of 18 bases. Germline lookup yields CDR1 MGHDK and CDR2 SYGVNS. The CDR3 totals 18 residues. CDR3 DNA: TGTGCCAGCAGCCCGCAAAGTGGGCAGAGCTCTGGGGCCAACGTCCTGACTTTC. Its protein product is CASSPQSGQSSGANVLTF.

This chain connects TRBV19 to TRBJ2-7; D ambiguous. V dropped 5 bases and J dropped 5 bases, with 7 bases sitting between them. This CDR3 spans 11 amino acids. CDR1 is LNHDA and CDR2 is SQIVND in the germline V gene (reference sequence). The CDR3 nucleotides are TGTGCCAGTAGTTCGTGGGACGAGCAGTACTTC. Encoded protein: CASSSWDEQYF.

The chain combines TRBV5-1 with TRBJ1-1; possibly TRBD1 for D (6 bases). This CDR3 has 15 residues. V dropped 6 bases and J dropped 1 base, with 16 bases sitting between them. Germline-derived CDR1 and CDR2 are SGHRS and YFSETQ. In DNA, the CDR3 is TGCGCCAGCACTGGGGGGGCGCCGGGGAACACTGAAGCTTTCTTT. This codes for CASTGGAPGNTEAFF.

The chain links TRBV30 to TRBJ1-3, with 7 bases that match TRBD1. The CDR3 runs to 14 residues. V shed 5 bases, J shed 0 bases, and the junction held 4 bases outside the gene matches. From germline, CDR1 is GTSNPN and CDR2 SVGIG (reference sequence). This chain's CDR3 is CAWGDSSSGNTIYF. CDR3 bases: TGTGCCTGGGGGGACAGCTCCTCTGGAAACACCATATATTTT.

The chain combines TRBV27 with TRBJ2-1; 16 positions agree with TRBD2. J lost 4 bases, V lost 4 bases, and 16 bases had no gene match. The CDR3 is 21 residues long. CDR1 MNHEY and CDR2 SMNVEV come from the germline V gene (reference sequence). CDR3 sequence reads: CASSSSFPKPGLAGGYNEQFF. Written as DNA, the CDR3 is TGTGCCAGCAGTTCCTCCTTTCCGAAGCCGGGACTAGCGGGAGGGTACAATGAGCAGTTCTTC.